Listed below are T cell receptor beta chains from one sample, sequenced in a study of Siglec-9 on CD8 T cells in melanoma. Using immunoSEQ multiplex PCR, the repertoire was profiled, and TCRdb retains in-frame clones only, with some absent. Here the sample spans tens of thousands of clones, 75% to 85% being singletons. The specimen was Siglec-9- CD8+ T cells sorted from blood. The receptors here all came from a human donor in good health. The CDR3 runs from the conserved cysteine through the conserved F or W. D genes are given only for firm matches. Size values are once, few and many counts, or a class for expanded clones, and some rows have none.

size: NA; V: TRBV21-1; J: TRBJ1-6; D: NA; DNA: TGTGCCAGCAGCAAAACCGCCCCCCCGTTACAAACAGTCATATATTCACCCCTCCACTTT; CDR3: CASSKTAPPLQTVIYSPLHF
size: NA; V: TRBV28; J: TRBJ2-7; D: NA; DNA: TGTGCCAGCAGTTTGACGACAGGATTCCACGAGCAGTACTTC; CDR3: CASSLTTGFHEQYF
size: NA; V: TRBV9; J: TRBJ2-3; D: NA; DNA: TGTGCCAGCAGCACCTGGCACAGGAGCACAGATACGCAGTATTTT; CDR3: CASSTWHRSTDTQYF
size: NA; V: TRBV4-1; J: TRBJ1-2; D: NA; DNA: TGCGCCAGCAGCCAGGAGACAGCGACCTATGGCTACACCTTC; CDR3: CASSQETATYGYTF
size: NA; V: TRBV6-6; J: TRBJ2-7; D: NA; DNA: TGTGCCACCACCACCGGCTACGAGCAGTACTTC; CDR3: CATTTGYEQYF
size: once; V: TRBV6-1; J: TRBJ1-3; D: NA; DNA: TGTGCCAGCAGTGCAGGTAGTTCTGGAAACACCATATATTTT; CDR3: CASSAGSSGNTIYF
size: few; V: TRBV4-1; J: TRBJ1-1; D: TRBD1; DNA: TGCGCCAGCAGCCGATACAATACCGGGACAGGAGAAGCTTTCTTT; CDR3: CASSRYNTGTGEAFF
size: NA; V: TRBV7-2; J: TRBJ2-1; D: NA; DNA: TGTGCCGAGACGAACAAGGACTCCCCCGGCAATGAGCAGTTCTTC; CDR3: CAETNKDSPGNEQFF
size: NA; V: TRBV10-3; J: TRBJ2-7; D: NA; DNA: TGTGCCATCAGTGACTCGGGGCTAACCTACGAGCAGTACTTC; CDR3: CAISDSGLTYEQYF
size: NA; V: TRBV9; J: TRBJ2-1; D: TRBD2; DNA: TGTGCCAGCAGCGTAGCGGCGGCGGGGGGAATCTATGAGCAGTTCTTC; CDR3: CASSVAAAGGIYEQFF
size: NA; V: TRBV11-2; J: TRBJ2-5; D: TRBD1; DNA: TGTGCCAGCAGACAAACCGGGACAGGGGGTCGAGAGACCCAGTACTTC; CDR3: CASRQTGTGGRETQYF
size: NA; V: TRBV10-2; J: TRBJ2-5; D: NA; DNA: TGCGCCAGCTTGTTGCAAGAGACCCAGTACTTC; CDR3: CASLLQETQYF
size: NA; V: TRBV2; J: TRBJ2-3; D: TRBD2; DNA: TGTGCCAGCAGTGGGACTAGCGCCTATACGCAGTATTTT; CDR3: CASSGTSAYTQYF
size: NA; V: TRBV7-9; J: TRBJ2-7; D: NA; DNA: TGTGCCAGCAGCCCCGTAGGGCCAAGGGAATTCTACGAGCAGTACTTC; CDR3: CASSPVGPREFYEQYF
size: NA; V: TRBV7-9; J: TRBJ2-1; D: NA; DNA: TGTGCCAGGAGAGAGGATGACAATGAGCAGTTCTTC; CDR3: CARREDDNEQFF
size: NA; V: TRBV9; J: TRBJ1-1; D: TRBD1; DNA: TGTGCCAGCAGCGCCCCCCGGGACAGGGGTGGTAGGAACACTGAAGCTTTCTTT; CDR3: CASSAPRDRGGRNTEAFF
size: NA; V: TRBV2; J: TRBJ1-2; D: NA; DNA: TGTGCCAGCAGGGGCTCTGGCTACACCTTC; CDR3: CASRGSGYTF
size: few; V: TRBV11-3; J: TRBJ1-1; D: NA; DNA: TGTGCCAGCATCCCGAAGAACACTGAAGCTTTCTTT; CDR3: CASIPKNTEAFF
size: once; V: TRBV27; J: TRBJ2-2; D: NA; DNA: TGTGCCAGCACCTTGGAGTGGGGGCGGTACACCGGGGAGCTGTTTTTT; CDR3: CASTLEWGRYTGELFF
size: NA; V: TRBV7-9; J: TRBJ2-2; D: TRBD1; DNA: TGTGCCAGCAAGGACAGGGGCAAGGCCGGGGAGCTGTTTTTT; CDR3: CASKDRGKAGELFF
size: NA; V: TRBV20-1; J: TRBJ1-2; D: NA; DNA: TGCAGTGGGAGAGAGGGGAAAGACACCTTC; CDR3: CSGREGKDTF
size: NA; V: TRBV7-7; J: TRBJ2-2; D: NA; DNA: TGTGCTAGCAGCCCCCTTGGGGGGGGCAACACCGGGGAGCTGTTTTTT; CDR3: CASSPLGGGNTGELFF
size: few; V: TRBV5-4; J: TRBJ2-2; D: NA; DNA: TGTGCCAGCAGCTTGGTGTCCGGGGGCACCGGGGAGCTGTTTTTT; CDR3: CASSLVSGGTGELFF
size: NA; V: TRBV6-1; J: TRBJ1-5; D: NA; DNA: TGTGCCAGCAGAACACTGATCTATAGCAATCAGCCCCAGCATTTT; CDR3: CASRTLIYSNQPQHF
size: NA; V: TRBV27; J: TRBJ1-1; D: TRBD1; DNA: TGTGCCAGCAGTTTCATACAGGGGGAGACTGAAGCTTTCTTT; CDR3: CASSFIQGETEAFF